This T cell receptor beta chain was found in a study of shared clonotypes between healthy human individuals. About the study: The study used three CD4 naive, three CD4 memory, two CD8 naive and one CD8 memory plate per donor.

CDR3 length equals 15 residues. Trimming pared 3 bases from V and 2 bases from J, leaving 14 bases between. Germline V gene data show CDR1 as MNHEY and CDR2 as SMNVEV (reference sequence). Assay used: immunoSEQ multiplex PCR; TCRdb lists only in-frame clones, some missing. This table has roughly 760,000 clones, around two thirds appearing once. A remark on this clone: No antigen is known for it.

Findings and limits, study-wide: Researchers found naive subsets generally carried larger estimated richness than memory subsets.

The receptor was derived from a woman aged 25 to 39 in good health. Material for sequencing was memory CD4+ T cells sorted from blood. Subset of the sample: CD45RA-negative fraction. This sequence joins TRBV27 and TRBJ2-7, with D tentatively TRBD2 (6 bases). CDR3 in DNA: TGTGCCAGCAGTTTTTTCGGTAGCGGAGCCTACGAGCAGTACTTC. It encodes CASSFFGSGAYEQYF.